This entry lists 4 T cell receptor beta chains sequenced from one sample in a study of blood T cell repertoires in COVID-19. Using immunoSEQ multiplex PCR, the repertoire was profiled, and TCRdb retains in-frame clones only, with some absent. The sample includes almost 200,000 clones, 70% to 90% of them seen just once. Sequencing was done on a sample of peripheral blood. These receptors all come from a woman aged 70-85 years with acute or convalescent COVID-19.

The chain employs TRBV5-5 and TRBJ2-1; 11 nucleotides align to TRBD2. This CDR3 spans 15 amino acids. Germline V gene sequence: CDR1 SGHKS, CDR2 YYEKEE (reference sequence). The ends lost 4 bases at V and 8 bases at J; junction bases unmatched: 8. The CDR3 region has the DNA TGTGCCAGCAGCGCCCGGCTAGCGGGGGGACATGAGCAGTTCTTC. As protein: CASSARLAGGHEQFF. Combining the CDR3 with reference TRBV5-5 and TRBJ2-1 gives the whole variable domain DAGVTQSPTHLIKTRGQQVTLRCSPISGHKSVSWYQQVLGQGPQFIFQYYEKEERGRGNFPDRFSARQFPNYSSELNVNALLLGDSALYLCASSARLAGGHEQFFGPGTRLTVL.

This rearrangement joins TRBV3-1 (or the pseudogene TRBV3-2) to TRBJ2-7; TRBD2 is a possible D gene (5 bases). The CDR3 sequence is 15 residues long. Trimming cost V 1 base and J 0 bases, with 10 bases left between them. CDR1 and CDR2 (germline): LGHDT, YNNKEL (reference sequence). CDR3 loop: CASSQVSGSSYEQYF. As DNA, the CDR3 is TGTGCCAGCAGCCAAGTCTCGGGGAGCTCCTACGAGCAGTACTTC.

A few counts support this clone. The V and J genes are TRBV5-6 and TRBJ2-2, with a weak D call TRBD2 (6 bases). CDR1 is SGHDT and CDR2 is YYEEEE in the germline V gene. The CDR3 is made up of 14 amino acids. The V end was cut by 5 bases, the J end by 3 bases, with 11 bases between. Here the CDR3 DNA reads TGTGCCAGCAGGATGAGGAGGGACACCGGGGAGCTGTTTTTT. This codes for CASRMRRDTGELFF.

This clone is a singleton in its sample. The V gene is TRBV6-6, the J gene TRBJ2-1; no clear D gene. The CDR3 covers 15 residues. Germline CDR1 reads MNHNY; CDR2 reads SVGAGI (reference sequence). Trimming pared 6 bases from V and 4 bases from J, leaving 16 bases between. This CDR3 reads CASSFAQVNYNEQFF. DNA of the CDR3: TGTGCCAGCAGCTTCGCGCAGGTCAATTACAATGAGCAGTTCTTC.